The present TCR beta chain was sequenced within a study of T cells in Graves' hyperthyroidism and ophthalmopathy. Amplification of TCR beta CDR3 regions used RNA as the template. In the first-round RT-PCR of the TCR CDR3, the HTBI primer set was used. MiXCR was run by TCRdb on the multiplex PCR reads, yielding one entry per CDR3 protein. The sample yields 500,000 to 800,000 distinct CDR3 sequences, roughly 15% seen once. The CDR3 length is 12 residues. From germline, CDR1 is MDHEN and CDR2 SYDVKM. V was shortened by 6 bases and J by 6 bases, with 12 bases between the two germline ends. Duration under 3 months, a NOSPECS grade of at least 4, and a Clinical Activity Score of at least 3 characterized the ophthalmopathy patients. The study left out patients who had uncontrolled infection, other autoimmune disease, pregnancy or lactation. General study findings and limits: Most clonotypes expanded in the thyroid (above 0.001) were also present in blood.

With regard to this clonotype: Its antigen remains unidentified.

The chain joins TRBV28 to TRBJ2-7; D perhaps matches TRBD1 (6 bases). The source is a woman between 45 and 65 years old with Graves' ophthalmopathy. Sequencing was done on a sample of blood. The CDR3 region is CASSSTGLEQYF. CDR3 sequence (DNA): TGTGCCAGCAGCAGCACAGGGCTCGAGCAGTACTTC.